The 6 T cell receptor beta chains listed next were all sequenced from one sample in a study of T cells in Graves' hyperthyroidism and ophthalmopathy. Authors of the study amplified TCR beta CDR3 regions from RNA transcripts. HTBI primers were employed in a first-round RT-PCR of the TCR CDR3. One entry per CDR3 protein results from TCRdb running MiXCR on the multiplex PCR reads. The data show about 380,000 distinct CDR3 sequences, about 14% seen once. Sequencing input: blood. These receptors all stem from a man aged 25 to 45 with Graves' hyperthyroidism that later progressed to Graves' ophthalmopathy.

This clonotype has a count of ten or more. The chain employs TRBV28 and TRBJ1-2; 9 bases match TRBD1. This CDR3 has 15 amino acids. V lost 7 bases to trimming and J lost 6 bases; unmatched junction nucleotides: 12. Germline CDR1 is MDHEN and CDR2 is SYDVKM. CDR3: CASTFGDRAFNGYTF. The CDR3 DNA reads as TGTGCCAGCACCTTTGGGGACAGGGCTTTCAATGGCTACACCTTC.

This chain links TRBV25-1 with TRBJ1-2; 7 bases align to TRBD1. CDR3 length: 12 amino acids. With V trimmed by 8 bases and J by 6 bases, 6 bases remained unmatched. Germline V gives CDR1 MGHDK, CDR2 SYGVNS. CDR3 sequence: CASYGTADGYTF. As DNA, the CDR3 is TGTGCCAGCTACGGGACAGCGGATGGCTACACCTTC.

The chain couples TRBV18 to TRBJ2-4, with 10 bases aligning to TRBD2. Germline loops: CDR1 KGHSH, CDR2 LQKENI. J gave up 3 bases and V 6 bases, and 14 bases lay outside the gene matches. The CDR3 is made up of 18 amino acids. In DNA form, the CDR3 reads TGTGCCAGCTCGCTGCGGCCTAGCGGGGGTGAGATCAAAAACATTCAGTACTTC. Residues: CASSLRPSGGEIKNIQYF.

The chain recombines TRBV29-1 with TRBJ2-7, with 9 bases lining up with TRBD2. With V trimmed by 1 base and J by 1 base, 8 bases remained unmatched. The CDR3 loop spans 16 amino acids. The germline gives CDR1 SQVTM, CDR2 ANQGSEA. The CDR3 loop reads CSVEVDSGGESYEQYF. CDR3 sequence (DNA): TGCAGCGTTGAAGTTGATAGCGGGGGCGAATCCTACGAGCAGTACTTC.

This clonotype was detected many times. CDR3 nucleotides: TGTGCCAGCAGCTCGTCCGGGGAGCTGTTTTTT. It codes for CASSSSGELFF. This chain uses TRBV7-6 with TRBJ2-2, with D unresolved. Germline CDR1 and CDR2: SGHVS and FNYEAQ. The CDR3 sequence is 11 residues long. The germline V and J ends were trimmed by 4 bases and 6 bases, with 3 bases remaining between them.

The chain joins TRBV10-2 to TRBJ2-5, with TRBD1 matching 8 bases. After removal of 2 bases from V and 1 base from J, the junction contained 9 bases not matched to a gene. The CDR3 is made up of 17 amino acids. CDR1 and CDR2 from the germline V gene are WSHSY and SAAADI. In nucleotides, the CDR3 is TGCGCCAGCAGTGAGCCCCTCTCAGGGGGCAGCCAAGAGACCCAGTACTTC. Protein product: CASSEPLSGGSQETQYF.